The 18 T cell receptor beta chains below come from one sample, sequenced in a study of CD8 T cells in ankylosing spondylitis. A single record per CDR3 protein comes from TCRdb applying MiXCR to the 5' RACE reads. The sample consists of approximately 300,000 distinct CDR3 sequences, under 8.5% of them appearing once. Whole-study findings and limits: Seemingly characteristic of ankylosing spondylitis blood was a TCR beta motif consisting of eight highly homologous variants.

Antigen specificity for these receptors is unknown. The sequenced material came from blood, either unsorted or a sorted T cell fraction (not recorded which). All receptors derive from a male donor with ankylosing spondylitis.

The chain joins TRBV11-3 to TRBJ2-7; 7 bases fit TRBD1. CDR3 size: 14 residues. The germline V gene encodes CDR1 SGHNT and CDR2 YENEEA. V lost 4 bases to trimming and J lost 3 bases; unmatched junction nucleotides: 6. The CDR3 nucleotides read TGTGCCAGCAGCTCGTCGACAGGGAACTACGAGCAGTACTTC. Translating it yields CASSSSTGNYEQYF.

The chain is built from TRBV19 and TRBJ2-1; D may be TRBD2 (5 bases). The CDR3 has 14 amino acids. The V gene lost 5 bases and the J gene lost 5 bases, with 13 bases spanning the gap. Germline CDR1 is LNHDA and CDR2 is SQIVND (reference sequence). CDR3 nucleotide sequence: TGTGCCAGTAGTCCGTGGACTGCCAACAATGAGCAGTTCTTC. It encodes CASSPWTANNEQFF.

J is TRBJ1-6 and V is TRBV7-2; possible D gene TRBD1, 6 bases. The CDR3 has 16 amino acids. Trimming left V 5 bases short and J 7 bases short, with 18 bases between. From germline, CDR1 is SGHTA and CDR2 FQGNSA. CDR3 sequence reads: CASSRGTWKMNSPLHF. As DNA, the CDR3 is TGTGCCAGCAGCAGAGGGACATGGAAAATGAATTCACCCCTCCACTTT.

This clonotype was seen repeatedly, ten times or more. The V and J genes are TRBV2 and TRBJ2-7; weak D call: TRBD1 (5 bases). This CDR3 region has 14 residues. The germline V gene encodes CDR1 SNHLY and CDR2 FYNNEI. Trimming stripped 6 bases from V and 7 bases from J, with 19 bases between. CDR3 amino acids: CASRVRVLSGEQYF. The CDR3 coding sequence is TGTGCCAGCAGGGTCAGGGTGTTGAGTGGTGAGCAGTACTTC.

This clonotype has more than one count but fewer than ten. The chain has TRBV5-1 and TRBJ2-2, with 12 bases aligning to TRBD2. This CDR3 contains 17 residues. In germline, CDR1 is SGHRS, CDR2 YFSETQ. Trimming at V came to 2 bases and at J to 8 bases, leaving 10 bases not matched to a gene. The CDR3 sequence: CASSFLTSGSQEGELFF. CDR3 bases: TGCGCCAGCAGCTTTCTGACTAGCGGGAGCCAAGAAGGGGAGCTGTTTTTT.

This clonotype was detected only a few times. The rearrangement joins TRBV25-1 to TRBJ2-1; D not resolved. From germline, CDR1 is MGHDK and CDR2 SYGVNS. The CDR3 is 15 amino acids. Trimming left V 5 bases short and J 4 bases short, with 15 bases between. The CDR3 DNA reads TGTGCCAGCAGTCCACCTTTTGCGTCTTACAATGAGCAGTTCTTC. Its protein product is CASSPPFASYNEQFF. Drawing the rest from reference TRBV25-1 and TRBJ2-1, the complete variable domain is EADIYQTPRYLVIGTGKKITLECSQTMGHDKMYWYQQDPGMELHLIHYSYGVNSTEKGDLSSESTVSRIRTEHFPLTLESARPSHTSQYLCASSPPFASYNEQFFGPGTRLTVL.

This clonotype was seen a few times. The CDR3 loop is CASSWGTGDSPLHF. CDR3 DNA: TGTGCCAGCAGCTGGGGGACAGGGGATTCACCCCTCCACTTT. The chain is built from TRBV7-9 and TRBJ1-6, with 10 bases matching TRBD1. Losses at the gene ends were 4 bases for V and 8 bases for J; bases not matched to a gene: 2. The CDR3 contains 14 residues. Looked up from germline, CDR1 is SEHNR and CDR2 is FQNEAQ (reference sequence).

This clonotype occurred many times. J is TRBJ2-2 and V is TRBV12-3 or TRBV12-4, with TRBD2 identical over 7 bases. This CDR3 is 14 amino acids long. Germline trimming cut 4 bases from V and 8 bases from J; bases unmatched to any gene: 7. This chain's CDR3 is CASSSGTIPGELFF. The CDR3 nucleotides read TGTGCCAGCAGTTCTGGGACTATTCCTGGGGAGCTGTTTTTT.

This clonotype was counted a few times. The genes are TRBV11-2 and TRBJ2-7; TRBD1 agrees at 10 bases. Germline V gives CDR1 SGHAT, CDR2 FQNNGV. With V trimmed by 4 bases and J by 0 bases, 9 bases remained unmatched. The CDR3 runs 17 residues. The chain's CDR3 is CASSSGTGVLSSYEQYF. CDR3 coding DNA: TGTGCCAGCAGCTCCGGGACAGGGGTCCTTAGCTCCTACGAGCAGTACTTC.

The chain joins TRBV20-1 to TRBJ1-1; 7 nucleotides align to TRBD1. Germline V gene data show CDR1 as DFQATT and CDR2 as SNEGSKA (reference sequence). V trimming: 6 bases; J trimming: 1 base; junction bases outside the gene matches: 2. The CDR3 runs to 12 residues. The CDR3 sequence is CSAWTGNTEAFF. The CDR3, as DNA: TGCAGTGCGTGGACAGGGAACACTGAAGCTTTCTTT.

This clonotype was detected once. V and J are TRBV13 and TRBJ2-7; D ambiguous. Trimming stripped 4 bases from V and 3 bases from J, with 10 bases between. The V gene's germline CDR1 is PRHDT and CDR2 FYEKMQ (reference sequence). The CDR3 spans 13 residues. CDR3 amino acids: CASSSRAGYEQYF. CDR3 bases: TGTGCCAGCAGCTCCCGAGCAGGCTACGAGCAGTACTTC.

The chain is built from TRBV5-8 and TRBJ1-4; TRBD1 is a possible D gene (6 bases). Looked up from germline, CDR1 is SGHTS and CDR2 is YDEGEE. V lost 2 bases and J 3 bases, leaving 11 bases between the germline ends. The CDR3 contains 15 residues. The CDR3 DNA reads as TGTGCCAGCAGCTTATCGGGGGCGTCTAATGAAAAACTGTTTTTT. Translated, it gives CASSLSGASNEKLFF.

This clonotype was detected a few times. The chain couples TRBV6-1 to TRBJ2-1; a possible D gene is TRBD2 (5 bases). This CDR3 is built from 16 residues. Trimming took off 7 bases at V and 2 bases at J, with 18 bases between the two ends. Germline CDR1 and CDR2: MNHNS and SASEGT. The DNA for the CDR3 is TGTGCCAGCACTACCGGACGGGCGGGCGCCTACAATGAGCAGTTCTTC. It codes for CASTTGRAGAYNEQFF.

V and J are TRBV4-2 and TRBJ2-7, with 8 nucleotides matching TRBD1. The germline V gene has CDR1 LGHNA and CDR2 YNFKEQ. The trim removed 4 bases at V and 2 bases at J, leaving 4 bases unmatched. This CDR3 spans 14 amino acids. CDR3 amino acids: CASSRDRFAYEQYF. CDR3 nucleotides: TGTGCCAGCAGCCGGGACAGGTTCGCCTACGAGCAGTACTTC.

The chain joins TRBV3-1 to TRBJ2-1; D is ambiguous. This CDR3 comprises 14 residues. CDR1 is LGHDT, CDR2 YNNKEL, per germline (reference sequence). V was trimmed by 1 base and J by 3 bases, leaving 7 bases between them. For the CDR3, the DNA is TGTGCCAGCAGCCAAGTTAACATCTACAATGAGCAGTTCTTC. This gives the protein CASSQVNIYNEQFF.

The chain couples TRBV7-2 to TRBJ2-7; D not resolved. Deletions cut 4 bases from V and 6 bases from J, with 25 bases between. The CDR3 loop spans 17 amino acids. Germline V gene data show CDR1 as SGHTA and CDR2 as FQGNSA. CDR3 residues: CASSSTPQSLASTEQYF. As DNA, the CDR3 is TGTGCCAGCAGCTCCACTCCCCAATCGCTTGCCTCGACCGAGCAGTACTTC.

This clonotype was seen a handful of times. The chain recombines TRBV11-1 with TRBJ2-1, with TRBD2 matching over 14 bases. After removal of 0 bases from V and 6 bases from J, the junction contained 13 bases not matched to a gene. There are 20 residues in the CDR3. Looked up from germline, CDR1 is SGHAT and CDR2 is FQDESV (reference sequence). CDR3 nucleotides: TGTGCCAGCAGCTTAGCCTCGACTAGCGGGAGGGCCTTACTTCGCAATGAGCAGTTCTTC. It codes for CASSLASTSGRALLRNEQFF.

This clonotype was observed at least ten times. The gene calls are TRBV12-3 or TRBV12-4 and TRBJ2-1; tentative D call: TRBD1 (6 bases). The CDR3 consists of 15 residues. Trimming left V 1 base short and J 8 bases short, with 15 bases between. CDR3 amino acids: CASSLERQVPDEQFF. The CDR3 DNA sequence: TGTGCCAGCAGTTTAGAGAGACAGGTTCCAGATGAGCAGTTCTTC.